The next 8 T cell receptor beta chains were all read from a single sample in a study of T cell repertoires in cytomegalovirus infection. From the reads, TCRdb called clonotypes with MiXCR, one entry per CDR3 protein. Here the sample spans roughly 110,000 distinct CDR3 sequences, around 9.1% being singletons. These receptors' targets are unknown. The specimen was PBMCs, sequenced either directly or after in vitro stimulation (not recorded which). The receptor source for this set is a human donor in good health (CMV status not recorded). Some clones in this sample may be carry-over from other donors' samples.

This clonotype was seen a handful of times. The genes are TRBV20-1 and TRBJ2-1; the match to TRBD2 covers 7 bases. V was clipped by 4 bases and J by 6 bases; unmatched bases: 9. The CDR3 extends over 14 amino acids. Germline CDR1 DFQATT, CDR2 SNEGSKA (reference sequence). DNA of the CDR3: TGCAGTGCTATCTTAGCAGCGGGGTTCAATGAGCAGTTCTTC. Amino acids: CSAILAAGFNEQFF.

There are many counts of this clonotype. J is TRBJ2-3 and V is TRBV6-1, with TRBD2 as a possible D gene (5 bases). Per germline, CDR1 MNHNS and CDR2 SASEGT. Trimming removed 8 bases from V and 0 bases from J, with 15 bases in between. This CDR3 is 15 amino acids long. CDR3 DNA: TGTGCCAGCGGCCCCGGGGATTCTAGCACAGATACGCAGTATTTT. Translation gives CASGPGDSSTDTQYF.

This clonotype was counted ten times or more. The rearrangement links TRBV7-2 to TRBJ1-1; a weak D match, TRBD1 (6 bases). CDR3 length: 16 amino acids. Trimming left V 4 bases short and J 1 base short, with 16 bases between. Looked up from germline, CDR1 is SGHTA and CDR2 is FQGNSA. The CDR3 DNA reads TGTGCCAGCAGCTCAAGGGGGATAACATGGAACACTGAAGCTTTCTTT. Amino acids: CASSSRGITWNTEAFF.

Concerning this clonotype: A much larger clone differs by one base, so this may be a read error. Without the conserved terminal phenylalanine or tryptophan, this CDR3 likely stems from a read error. The rearrangement links TRBV12-3 or TRBV12-4 to TRBJ2-3, with unresolved D. V was cut by 8 bases and J by 1 base, with 13 bases left in between. The CDR3 spans 14 residues. As DNA, the CDR3 is TGTGCCAGCGGAGCGCCAATCCGCACAGATACGCAGTATCTT. The encoded protein is CASGAPIRTDTQYL.

In this sample, this clonotype turned up a few times. The rearrangement uses TRBV20-1 and TRBJ2-5, with D perhaps assigned TRBD1 or TRBD2 (5 bases each). Germline V gene lookup returns CDR1 DFQATT and CDR2 SNEGSKA (reference sequence). V lost 5 bases and J 6 bases, leaving 16 bases between the germline ends. This CDR3 comprises 13 residues. The CDR3 bases are TGCAGTGCTCAGCGACCGGGACCTAAGACCCAGTACTTC. This translates into CSAQRPGPKTQYF.

In DNA form, the CDR3 reads TGTGCCAGCACCCGAAGACACGAGTTGGTTACGCAGTATTTT. Protein: CASTRRHELVTQYF. The chain links TRBV6-6 to TRBJ2-3; unclear D gene. The germline gives CDR1 MNHNY, CDR2 SVGAGI (reference sequence). Trimming pared 7 bases from V and 8 bases from J, leaving 19 bases between. This CDR3 is built from 14 residues.

V and J are TRBV7-9 and TRBJ2-1; TRBD2 matches at 10 bases. The germline V gene has CDR1 SEHNR and CDR2 FQNEAQ (reference sequence). The length of the CDR3 is 16 residues. V was clipped by 4 bases and J by 5 bases; unmatched bases: 8. CDR3 DNA sequence: TGTGCCAGCAGCTCCACCGGGACTAGCGAAAACAATGAGCAGTTCTTC. This encodes CASSSTGTSENNEQFF.

Ten or more counts support this clonotype. J is TRBJ2-3 and V is TRBV6-2 or TRBV6-3; the D gene is possibly TRBD1 (6 bases). Germline V gene sequence: CDR1 MNHEY, CDR2 SVGEGT. The ends were cut back, 2 bases at V and 2 bases at J, with 8 bases in the middle. This CDR3 spans 14 amino acids. The CDR3 sequence: CASSYDRTTDTQYF. As DNA, the CDR3 is TGTGCCAGCAGTTACGACAGGACCACAGATACGCAGTATTTT.